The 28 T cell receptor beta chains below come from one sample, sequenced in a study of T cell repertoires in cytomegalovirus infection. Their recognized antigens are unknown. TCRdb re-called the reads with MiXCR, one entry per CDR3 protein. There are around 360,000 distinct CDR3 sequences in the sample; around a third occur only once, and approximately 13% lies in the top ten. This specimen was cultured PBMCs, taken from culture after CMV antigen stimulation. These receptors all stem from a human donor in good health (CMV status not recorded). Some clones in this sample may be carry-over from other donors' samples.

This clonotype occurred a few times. CDR3 residues: CASSLAGAGNEQFF. The CDR3 region has the DNA TGTGCCAGCAGTCTAGCGGGAGCTGGGAATGAGCAGTTCTTC. The V and J genes are TRBV6-6 and TRBJ2-1; 10 nucleotides agree with TRBD2. The germline CDR1 and CDR2 sequences are MNHNY and SVGAGI (reference sequence). Unmatched junction bases numbered 5, after V lost 5 bases and J lost 7 bases. The CDR3 is 14 residues long.

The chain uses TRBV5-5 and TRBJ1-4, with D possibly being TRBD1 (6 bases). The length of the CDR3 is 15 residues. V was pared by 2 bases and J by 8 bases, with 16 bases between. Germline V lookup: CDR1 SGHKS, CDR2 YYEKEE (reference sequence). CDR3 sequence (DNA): TGTGCCAGCAGCTTTTTCGAAGGGGGTAGGGAAAAACTGTTTTTT. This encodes CASSFFEGGREKLFF.

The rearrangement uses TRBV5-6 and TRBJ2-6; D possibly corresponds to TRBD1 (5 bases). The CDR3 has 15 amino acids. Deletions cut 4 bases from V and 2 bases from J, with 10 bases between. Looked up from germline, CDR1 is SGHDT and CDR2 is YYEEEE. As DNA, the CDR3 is TGTGCCAGCAGCCCCCCCAGGGCTGGGGCCAACGTCCTGACTTTC. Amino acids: CASSPPRAGANVLTF. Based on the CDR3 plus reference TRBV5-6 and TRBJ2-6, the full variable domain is DAGVTQSPTHLIKTRGQQVTLRCSPKSGHDTVSWYQQALGQGPQFIFQYYEEEERQRGNFPDRFSGHQFPNYSSELNVNALLLGDSALYLCASSPPRAGANVLTFGAGSRLTVL.

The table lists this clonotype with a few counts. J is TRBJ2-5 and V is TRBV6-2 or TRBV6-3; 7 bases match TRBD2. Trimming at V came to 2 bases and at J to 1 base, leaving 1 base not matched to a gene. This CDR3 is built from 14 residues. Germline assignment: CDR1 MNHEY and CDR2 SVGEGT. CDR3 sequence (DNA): TGTGCCAGCAGTTACCGGACTAGCCAAGAGACCCAGTACTTC. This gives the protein CASSYRTSQETQYF.

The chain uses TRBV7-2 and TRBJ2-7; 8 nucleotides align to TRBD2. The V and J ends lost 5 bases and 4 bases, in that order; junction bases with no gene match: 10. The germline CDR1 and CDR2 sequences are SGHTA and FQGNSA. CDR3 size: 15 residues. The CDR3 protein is CASSPASGREYEQYF. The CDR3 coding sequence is TGTGCCAGCAGCCCAGCCAGCGGGAGAGAGTACGAGCAGTACTTC.

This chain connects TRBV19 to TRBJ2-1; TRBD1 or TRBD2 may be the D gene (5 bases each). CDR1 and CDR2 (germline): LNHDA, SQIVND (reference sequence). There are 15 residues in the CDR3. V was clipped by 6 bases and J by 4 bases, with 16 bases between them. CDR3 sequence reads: CASSSPRDGYNEQFF. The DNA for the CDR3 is TGTGCCAGTAGCTCCCCCCGGGACGGATACAATGAGCAGTTCTTC.

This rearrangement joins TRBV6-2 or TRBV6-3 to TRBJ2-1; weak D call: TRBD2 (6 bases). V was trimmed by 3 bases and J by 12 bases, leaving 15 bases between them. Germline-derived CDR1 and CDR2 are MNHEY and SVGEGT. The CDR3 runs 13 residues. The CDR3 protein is CASSYSGGYGQFF. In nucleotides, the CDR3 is TGTGCCAGCAGTTATAGCGGCGGGTACGGGCAGTTCTTC.

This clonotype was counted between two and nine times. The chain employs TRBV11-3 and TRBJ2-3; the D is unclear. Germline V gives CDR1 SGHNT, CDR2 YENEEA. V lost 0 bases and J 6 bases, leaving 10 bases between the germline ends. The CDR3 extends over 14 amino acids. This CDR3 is CASSLDLGLDTQYF. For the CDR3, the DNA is TGTGCCAGCAGCTTAGATTTAGGGTTGGATACGCAGTATTTT.

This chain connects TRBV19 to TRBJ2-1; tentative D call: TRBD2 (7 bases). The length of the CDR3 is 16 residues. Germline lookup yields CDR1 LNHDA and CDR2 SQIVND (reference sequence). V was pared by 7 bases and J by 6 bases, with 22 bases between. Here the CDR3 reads CASTRRGGGAGNEQFF. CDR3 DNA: TGTGCCAGTACCCGAAGAGGGGGGGGCGCCGGCAATGAGCAGTTCTTC.

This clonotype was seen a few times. The CDR3 region is CASRTSSGRETQYF. CDR3 coding DNA: TGTGCCAGCAGAACCAGTAGCGGTCGGGAGACCCAGTACTTC. The genes are TRBV7-9 and TRBJ2-5, with D maybe TRBD2 (6 bases). The CDR3 totals 14 residues. The V end lost 6 bases, the J end lost 5 bases, and 16 bases lay between the germline ends. The germline gives CDR1 SEHNR, CDR2 FQNEAQ (reference sequence).

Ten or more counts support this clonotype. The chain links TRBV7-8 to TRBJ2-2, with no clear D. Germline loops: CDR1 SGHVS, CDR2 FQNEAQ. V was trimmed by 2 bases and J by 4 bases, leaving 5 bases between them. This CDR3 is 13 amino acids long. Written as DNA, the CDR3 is TGTGCCAGCAGCTTATCCCGCACCGGGGAGCTGTTTTTT. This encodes CASSLSRTGELFF.

Here the CDR3 DNA reads TGTGCCAGCAGCTTAGCGCACCAGGGGGCGCGTGGCTACACCTTC. This translates into CASSLAHQGARGYTF. V is TRBV7-9 and J is TRBJ1-2, with 8 positions matching TRBD1. Losses at the gene ends were 0 bases for V and 7 bases for J; bases not matched to a gene: 7. The CDR3 has 15 residues. Looked up from germline, CDR1 is SEHNR and CDR2 is FQNEAQ (reference sequence).

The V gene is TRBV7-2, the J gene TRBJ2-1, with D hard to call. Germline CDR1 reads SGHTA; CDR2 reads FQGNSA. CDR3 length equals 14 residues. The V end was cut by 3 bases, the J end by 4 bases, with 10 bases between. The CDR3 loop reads CASSLVGKYNEQFF. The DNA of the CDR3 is TGTGCCAGCAGCTTGGTTGGGAAATACAATGAGCAGTTCTTC.

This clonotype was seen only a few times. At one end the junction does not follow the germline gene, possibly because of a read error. The CDR3 loop is CASSRDTKYGYTF. In nucleotides, the CDR3 is TGTGCCAGCAGCCGGGACACTAAATATGGCTACACCTTC. V usage is TRBV27 and J usage is TRBJ1-2; possibly TRBD1 for D (6 bases). Germline CDR1 reads MNHEY; CDR2 reads SMNVEV (reference sequence). The CDR3 extends over 13 amino acids.

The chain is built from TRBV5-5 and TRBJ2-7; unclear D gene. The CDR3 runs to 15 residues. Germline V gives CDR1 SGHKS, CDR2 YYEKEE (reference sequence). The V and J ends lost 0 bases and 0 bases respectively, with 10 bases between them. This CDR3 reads CASSLVVGGSYEQYV. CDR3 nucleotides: TGTGCCAGCAGCTTGGTCGTAGGCGGCTCCTACGAGCAGTACGTC.

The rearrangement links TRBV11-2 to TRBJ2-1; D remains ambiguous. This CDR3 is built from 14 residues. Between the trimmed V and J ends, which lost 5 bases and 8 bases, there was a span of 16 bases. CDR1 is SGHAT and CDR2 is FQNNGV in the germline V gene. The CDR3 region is CASSPVGPDHEQFF. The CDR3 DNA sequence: TGTGCCAGCAGCCCCGTTGGTCCGGACCATGAGCAGTTCTTC.

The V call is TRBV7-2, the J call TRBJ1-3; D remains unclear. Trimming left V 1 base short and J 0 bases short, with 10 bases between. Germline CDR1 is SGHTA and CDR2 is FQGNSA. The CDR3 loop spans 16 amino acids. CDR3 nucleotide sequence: TGTGCCAGCAGCTTAGGCCCGGCTAGCTCTGGAAACACCATATATTTT. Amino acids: CASSLGPASSGNTIYF.

Written as DNA, the CDR3 is TGTGCCAGCAGCCTCCAGACAGGGGGCGGTTTAGGTGAGCAGTTCTTC. Translating gives CASSLQTGGGLGEQFF. The chain recombines TRBV7-2 with TRBJ2-1; 10 bases align to TRBD1. This CDR3 has 16 amino acids. Trimming cost V 5 bases and J 9 bases; bases outside gene matches: 13. Germline V gives CDR1 SGHTA, CDR2 FQGNSA.

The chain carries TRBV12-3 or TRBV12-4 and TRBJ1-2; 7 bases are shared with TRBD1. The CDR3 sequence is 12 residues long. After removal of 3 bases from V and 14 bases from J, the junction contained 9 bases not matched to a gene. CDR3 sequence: CASSFGQALSTF. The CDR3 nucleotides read TGTGCCAGCAGTTTTGGACAGGCCCTTTCGACCTTC.

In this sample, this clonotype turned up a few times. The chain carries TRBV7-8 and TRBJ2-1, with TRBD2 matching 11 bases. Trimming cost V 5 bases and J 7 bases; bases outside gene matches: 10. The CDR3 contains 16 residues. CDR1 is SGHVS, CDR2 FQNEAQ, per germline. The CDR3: CASSPPVAGGRNEQFF. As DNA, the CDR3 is TGTGCCAGCAGCCCGCCCGTAGCGGGAGGGAGGAATGAGCAGTTCTTC.

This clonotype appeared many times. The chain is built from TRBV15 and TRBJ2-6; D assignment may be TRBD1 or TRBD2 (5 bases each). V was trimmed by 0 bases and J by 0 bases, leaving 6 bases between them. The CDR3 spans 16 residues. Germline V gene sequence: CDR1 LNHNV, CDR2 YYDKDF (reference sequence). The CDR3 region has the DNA TGTGCCACCAGCAGAGAGAGGGGCTCTGGGGCCAACGTCCTGACTTTC. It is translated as CATSRERGSGANVLTF.

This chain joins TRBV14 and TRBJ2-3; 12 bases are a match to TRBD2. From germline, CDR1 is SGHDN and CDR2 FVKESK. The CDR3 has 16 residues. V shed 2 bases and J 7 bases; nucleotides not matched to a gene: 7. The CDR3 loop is CASSQYTTSGRNTQYF. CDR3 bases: TGTGCCAGCAGCCAATACACCACTAGCGGGAGGAATACGCAGTATTTT.

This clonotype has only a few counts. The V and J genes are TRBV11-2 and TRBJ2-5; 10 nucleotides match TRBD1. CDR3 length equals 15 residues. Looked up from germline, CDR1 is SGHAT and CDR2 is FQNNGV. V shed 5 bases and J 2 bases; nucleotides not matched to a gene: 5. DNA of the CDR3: TGTGCCAGCAGCAGAGGGGACAGGGGTCAAGAGACCCAGTACTTC. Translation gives CASSRGDRGQETQYF.

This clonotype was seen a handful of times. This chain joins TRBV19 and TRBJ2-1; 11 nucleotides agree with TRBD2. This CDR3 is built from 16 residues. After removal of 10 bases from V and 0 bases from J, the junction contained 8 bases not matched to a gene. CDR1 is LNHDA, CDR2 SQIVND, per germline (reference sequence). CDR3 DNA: TGTGCCACTGACGGGACTAGCGGATACTCCTACAATGAGCAGTTCTTC. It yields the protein CATDGTSGYSYNEQFF.

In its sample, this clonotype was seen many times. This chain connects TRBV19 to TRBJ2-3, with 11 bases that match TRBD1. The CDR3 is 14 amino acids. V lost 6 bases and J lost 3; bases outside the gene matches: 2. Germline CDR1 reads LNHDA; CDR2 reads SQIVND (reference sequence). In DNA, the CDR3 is TGTGCCAGTAGCTGGGACAGGGGGACAGATACGCAGTATTTT. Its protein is CASSWDRGTDTQYF.

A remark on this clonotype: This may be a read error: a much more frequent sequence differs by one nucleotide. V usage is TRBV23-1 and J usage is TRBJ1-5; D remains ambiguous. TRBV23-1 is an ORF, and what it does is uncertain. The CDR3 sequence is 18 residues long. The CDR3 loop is CAGSHHRAGWNGNQPQHF. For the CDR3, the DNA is TGCGCCGGCAGTCACCACCGGGCCGGGTGGAATGGCAATCAGCCCCAGCATTTT.

For the CDR3, the DNA is TGTGCCAGCACCCCCCGCCAGGGACTACCTAAAGAGACCCAGTACTTC. Its protein is CASTPRQGLPKETQYF. This chain joins TRBV6-2 or TRBV6-3 and TRBJ2-5; 7 positions agree with TRBD2. This CDR3 is built from 16 residues. CDR1 is MNHEY, CDR2 SVGEGT, per germline. The junction had 14 bases not matched to a gene; V was cut back by 7 bases and J by 3 bases.

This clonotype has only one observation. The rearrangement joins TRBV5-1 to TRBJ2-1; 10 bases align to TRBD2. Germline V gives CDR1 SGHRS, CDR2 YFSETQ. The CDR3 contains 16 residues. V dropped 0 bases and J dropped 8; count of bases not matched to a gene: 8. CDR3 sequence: CASSLAASGSGDEQFF. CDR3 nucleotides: TGCGCCAGCAGCTTGGCGGCTAGCGGGAGTGGGGATGAGCAGTTCTTC.